The 13 T cell receptor beta chains reported below all come from one sample, sequenced in a study of cytomegalovirus exposure and HLA in healthy donors. The protocol was immunoSEQ multiplex PCR, while the TCRdb copy is restricted to in-frame clones and leaves out a portion. In the table there are about 260,000 clones, about 90% of which are singletons. Sample: PBMCs. Receptors were obtained from a woman in her twenties or thirties in good health and CMV-seronegative.

V gene TRBV28 combines with J gene TRBJ1-2; D is ambiguous. Trimming shortened V by 3 bases and J by 8 bases, and 13 bases separated the two germline ends. The germline V gene has CDR1 MDHEN and CDR2 SYDVKM. The CDR3 has 13 amino acids. CDR3 sequence (DNA): TGTGCCAGCAGTTTTAGCATTGGTGGGGGCTACACCTTC. This sequence encodes CASSFSIGGGYTF.

V gene TRBV5-1 combines with J gene TRBJ2-7, with unresolved D. V gave up 3 bases and J gave up 5 bases, with 15 bases separating them. The germline V gene encodes CDR1 SGHRS and CDR2 YFSETQ. This CDR3 has 14 amino acids. The CDR3 spells CASSSGRIFDEQYF. CDR3 bases: TGCGCCAGCAGCTCAGGCCGAATTTTTGACGAGCAGTACTTC.

The chain combines TRBV4-1 with TRBJ2-5; 8 positions match TRBD2. Looked up from germline, CDR1 is MGHRA and CDR2 is YSYEKL. This CDR3 spans 15 amino acids. Trimming took 4 bases from V and 1 from J; bases not matched to a gene: 5. CDR3: CASSPTLAAQETQYF. CDR3 coding DNA: TGCGCCAGCAGCCCCACACTAGCGGCCCAAGAGACCCAGTACTTC.

V is TRBV5-1 and J is TRBJ2-1; 8 nucleotides line up with TRBD2. This CDR3 is built from 16 residues. V shed 0 bases and J 8 bases; nucleotides not matched to a gene: 10. Per germline, CDR1 SGHRS and CDR2 YFSETQ. The CDR3: CASSLDGGRIIDEQFF. Here the CDR3 DNA reads TGCGCCAGCAGCTTGGACGGCGGGAGGATAATCGATGAGCAGTTCTTC.

The chain combines TRBV9 with TRBJ2-3; 8 bases are a match to TRBD2. Trimming cost V 0 bases and J 3 bases; bases outside gene matches: 9. Germline V CDR1 and CDR2: SGDLS, YYNGEE. This CDR3 is built from 17 residues. Written as DNA, the CDR3 is TGTGCCAGCAGCGTAGTGGCTCGGGAGGGCCTGACAGATACGCAGTATTTT. As protein: CASSVVAREGLTDTQYF.

The chain couples TRBV6-1 to TRBJ1-2; the D gene is possibly TRBD1 (6 bases). The CDR3 consists of 13 residues. Germline V gene lookup returns CDR1 MNHNS and CDR2 SASEGT. The V end lost 3 bases, the J end lost 8 bases, and 13 bases lay between the germline ends. CDR3 region: CASSETTGRGYTF. The DNA for the CDR3 is TGTGCCAGCAGTGAGACGACAGGTCGAGGCTACACCTTC.

The chain is built from TRBV9 and TRBJ2-2; 9 bases map to TRBD2. Germline trimming cut 4 bases from V and 5 bases from J; bases unmatched to any gene: 15. This CDR3 is built from 18 residues. Germline V gives CDR1 SGDLS, CDR2 YYNGEE. The CDR3 reads CASSSHAGTSLRTGELFF. In nucleotides, the CDR3 is TGTGCCAGCAGCTCTCACGCCGGGACTAGCCTTAGGACCGGGGAGCTGTTTTTT.

The rearrangement uses TRBV29-1 and TRBJ2-2; 12 nucleotides align to TRBD2. Germline CDR1 reads SQVTM; CDR2 reads ANQGSEA. With V trimmed by 6 bases and J by 8 bases, 10 bases remained unmatched. CDR3 length equals 15 residues. This CDR3 reads CSVLLAGGPSGELFF. The CDR3 nucleotides read TGCAGCGTCTTACTAGCGGGAGGCCCTTCTGGGGAGCTGTTTTTT.

The chain has TRBV28 and TRBJ1-1; D is uncertain. Trimming removed 2 bases from V and 4 bases from J, with 11 bases in between. This CDR3 is built from 14 residues. Looked up from germline, CDR1 is MDHEN and CDR2 is SYDVKM. The CDR3 DNA reads TGTGCCAGCAGTTTAAGGAATCGGATCACTGAAGCTTTCTTT. Translated: CASSLRNRITEAFF.

The chain has TRBV4-1 and TRBJ1-1; the D is unclear. There are 14 residues in the CDR3. Germline lookup yields CDR1 MGHRA and CDR2 YSYEKL. Trimming removed 1 base at V and 1 base at J, with 7 bases between. The CDR3 DNA sequence: TGCGCCAGCAGCCAAGCTCAGGAGAACACTGAAGCTTTCTTT. Translation gives CASSQAQENTEAFF.

This rearrangement joins TRBV28 to TRBJ2-1; TRBD2 agrees at 7 bases. The germline gives CDR1 MDHEN, CDR2 SYDVKM. V shed 5 bases, J shed 4 bases, and the junction held 8 bases outside the gene matches. The CDR3 is 15 residues long. The CDR3 DNA sequence: TGTGCCAGCAGTCACGGACTAGAGGGATACAATGAGCAGTTCTTC. Protein: CASSHGLEGYNEQFF.

V usage is TRBV7-6 and J usage is TRBJ2-3; unclear D gene. With 1 base removed from V and 2 bases from J, the gap between germline ends came to 7 bases. The V gene's germline CDR1 is SGHVS and CDR2 FNYEAQ. The length of the CDR3 is 14 residues. The CDR3 protein is CASSLGQLTDTQYF. The DNA for the CDR3 is TGTGCCAGCAGCTTAGGACAACTCACAGATACGCAGTATTTT.

The V and J genes are TRBV19 and TRBJ2-7; TRBD1 matches 9 bases. J lost 3 bases, V lost 4 bases, and 7 bases had no gene match. Germline V gene sequence: CDR1 LNHDA, CDR2 SQIVND (reference sequence). This CDR3 comprises 15 residues. As DNA, the CDR3 is TGTGCCAGTAGTACCTCCGGGACAGGGAGCTACGAGCAGTACTTC. As protein: CASSTSGTGSYEQYF. Using reference TRBV19 and TRBJ2-7 for the parts outside the CDR3, the full variable domain is DGGITQSPKYLFRKEGQNVTLSCEQNLNHDAMYWYRQDPGQGLRLIYYSQIVNDFQKGDIAEGYSVSREKKESFPLTVTSAQKNPTAFYLCASSTSGTGSYEQYFGPGTRLTVT.